These 21 T cell receptor beta chains share one sample of origin, sequenced in a study of T-cell reconstitution after alpha-beta-depleted transplantation in children. Unique molecular identifiers were incorporated into the prepared TCRbeta library. TCRdb re-analysed the PCR reads in MiXCR, keeping a single row per CDR3 protein. The sample has approximately 800,000 distinct CDR3 sequences, approximately 15% seen once. Sequencing used PBMCs, mostly from graft donor cells, obtained 360 days after TCRalphabeta/CD19-depleted stem cell transplant. These receptors were taken from a male patient between 10 and 17 years old who had a stem cell transplant for acute lymphoblastic leukemia, so the T cells may come from the graft donor.

This clonotype came up a few times. The V gene is TRBV7-8, the J gene TRBJ2-5; D is perhaps TRBD1 (7 bases). Between the trimmed V and J ends, which lost 5 bases and 1 base, there was a span of 26 bases. The CDR3 consists of 19 residues. The germline V gene has CDR1 SGHVS and CDR2 FQNEAQ. The CDR3 loop reads CASSTPGGLGGAFQETQYF. In DNA, the CDR3 is TGTGCCAGCAGCACCCCAGGGGGGCTAGGTGGGGCCTTCCAAGAGACCCAGTACTTC.

J is TRBJ2-7 and V is TRBV2, with 7 bases that match TRBD2. The ends lost 7 bases at V and 2 bases at J; junction bases unmatched: 5. The CDR3 is 13 amino acids. Germline CDR1 reads SNHLY; CDR2 reads FYNNEI. The CDR3 DNA reads as TGTGCCAGCAAGGCTAGCGGCACCTACGAGCAGTACTTC. The encoded protein is CASKASGTYEQYF.

The V call is TRBV29-1, the J call TRBJ2-1; no clear D. The V end lost 3 bases, the J end lost 4 bases, and 10 bases lay between the germline ends. The CDR3 runs 13 residues. CDR1 is SQVTM, CDR2 ANQGSEA, per germline. The CDR3: CSVEEIAYNEQFF. In DNA, the CDR3 is TGCAGCGTTGAGGAGATAGCATACAATGAGCAGTTCTTC.

The rearrangement uses TRBV20-1 and TRBJ2-3; TRBD2 matches at 9 bases. This CDR3 region has 15 residues. CDR1 and CDR2 (germline): DFQATT, SNEGSKA (reference sequence). With V trimmed by 5 bases and J by 2 bases, 8 bases remained unmatched. The CDR3 region has the DNA TGCAGTGCTCCTACCGGGACTAGCCTCACAGATACGCAGTATTTT. It translates to CSAPTGTSLTDTQYF.

This clonotype was counted a few times. This chain uses TRBV5-1 with TRBJ2-7; possibly TRBD2 for D (6 bases). CDR1 SGHRS and CDR2 YFSETQ come from the germline V gene. CDR3 length: 14 amino acids. Deletions cut 2 bases from V and 4 bases from J, with 13 bases between. Here the CDR3 reads CASSFNRGTYEQYF. CDR3 coding DNA: TGCGCCAGCAGCTTCAACCGGGGGACTTACGAGCAGTACTTC. Full variable domain (remainder filled in from reference TRBV5-1 and TRBJ2-7): KAGVTQTPRYLIKTRGQQVTLSCSPISGHRSVSWYQQTPGQGLQFLFEYFSETQRNKGNFPGRFSGRQFSNSRSEMNVSTLELGDSALYLCASSFNRGTYEQYFGPGTRLTVT.

About this clonotype: Germline and junction disagree at one end, which may indicate a read error. The chain has TRBV20-1 and TRBJ2-2; TRBD1 aligns across 7 bases. The CDR3 spans 16 residues. CDR1 DFQATT and CDR2 SNEGSKA come from the germline V gene (reference sequence). The CDR3 DNA reads as TGCTGTGCTAGAGTCATGACAGGGAAAGTCTTCGGGGAGCTGTTTTTT. Amino acid sequence: CCARVMTGKVFGELFF.

This clonotype appeared a few times. J is TRBJ2-5 and V is TRBV7-9; 13 positions match TRBD2. V shed 3 bases, J shed 4 bases, and the junction held 5 bases outside the gene matches. CDR1 is SEHNR, CDR2 FQNEAQ, per germline (reference sequence). The CDR3 is 16 residues long. CDR3 loop: CASSLFGLAGAETQYF. The DNA of the CDR3 is TGTGCCAGCAGCTTGTTCGGACTAGCGGGAGCAGAGACCCAGTACTTC.

The sample holds a few counts of this clonotype. The rearrangement uses TRBV7-9 and TRBJ2-7, with D perhaps given as TRBD1 or TRBD2 (5 bases each). The CDR3 sequence is 15 residues long. Trimming cost V 1 base and J 3 bases, with 13 bases left between them. The germline CDR1 and CDR2 sequences are SEHNR and FQNEAQ (reference sequence). The CDR3 here is CASSLGPRDGYEQYF. The CDR3 nucleotides read TGTGCCAGCAGCTTAGGGCCCCGGGACGGCTACGAGCAGTACTTC.

The chain is built from TRBV4-1 and TRBJ2-7; 13 nucleotides line up with TRBD2. The CDR3 has 14 residues. Unmatched junction bases numbered 4, after V lost 4 bases and J lost 7 bases. In germline, CDR1 is MGHRA, CDR2 YSYEKL. The CDR3 DNA sequence: TGCGCCAGCAGCCGCGGACTAGCGGGAGAGGAGCAGTACTTC. Translating it yields CASSRGLAGEEQYF.

This clonotype was detected many times. V usage is TRBV9 and J usage is TRBJ2-3; 9 bases align to TRBD2. This CDR3 region has 14 residues. CDR1 and CDR2 (germline): SGDLS, YYNGEE. CDR3 region: CDNSVSGRKDTQYF. DNA of the CDR3: TGTGACAACAGCGTCAGCGGGAGGAAGGATACGCAGTATTTT.

The chain combines TRBV4-2 with TRBJ2-2; the match to TRBD2 covers 7 bases. Looked up from germline, CDR1 is LGHNA and CDR2 is YNFKEQ. V lost 0 bases, J lost 0 bases, and 4 bases stayed unmatched. CDR3 length equals 17 residues. The CDR3 loop is CASSQDWLAANTGELFF. The CDR3 region has the DNA TGTGCCAGCAGCCAAGACTGGCTAGCGGCGAACACCGGGGAGCTGTTTTTT.

This clonotype was picked up many times. CDR3 loop: CASSLAAKHTEAFF. The CDR3 nucleotides read TGTGCCAGCAGTTTAGCAGCGAAGCACACTGAAGCTTTCTTT. This chain joins TRBV28 and TRBJ1-1; D is uncertain. Germline assignment: CDR1 MDHEN and CDR2 SYDVKM. The V end was cut by 2 bases, the J end by 3 bases, with 10 bases between. The CDR3 is made up of 14 amino acids. Drawing the rest from reference TRBV28 and TRBJ1-1, the complete variable domain is DVKVTQSSRYLVKRTGEKVFLECVQDMDHENMFWYRQDPGLGLRLIYFSYDVKMKEKGDIPEGYSVSREKKERFSLILESASTNQTSMYLCASSLAAKHTEAFFGQGTRLTVV.

J is TRBJ2-1 and V is TRBV7-6, with D possibly being TRBD1 (6 bases). Germline CDR1 reads SGHVS; CDR2 reads FNYEAQ. The V and J ends lost 2 bases and 10 bases respectively, with 18 bases between them. This CDR3 has 15 amino acids. The CDR3 sequence: CASSLWQGSGREQFF. The DNA of the CDR3 is TGTGCCAGCAGCTTATGGCAGGGGTCCGGACGGGAGCAGTTCTTC.

This clonotype has a handful of counts. The chain has TRBV4-1 and TRBJ2-7, with D unclear. Germline V gene data show CDR1 as MGHRA and CDR2 as YSYEKL. Trimming removed 4 bases from V and 3 bases from J, with 16 bases in between. This CDR3 region has 15 residues. The CDR3 loop is CASSLSKNWGYEQYF. The CDR3 DNA follows: TGCGCCAGCAGCCTATCGAAAAACTGGGGCTACGAGCAGTACTTC.

The table lists this clonotype with many counts. CDR3: CASSLERSYEQYF. CDR3 nucleotide sequence: TGCGCCAGCAGCTTGGAGCGGTCCTACGAGCAGTACTTC. This chain joins TRBV5-1 and TRBJ2-7; D may be TRBD2 (5 bases). Between the trimmed V and J ends, which lost 0 bases and 1 base, there was a span of 5 bases. CDR3 length: 13 residues. The germline V gene encodes CDR1 SGHRS and CDR2 YFSETQ.

In its sample, this clonotype was seen a few times. The J gene is TRBJ2-2, the V gene TRBV27; no clear D gene. This CDR3 spans 15 amino acids. Looked up from germline, CDR1 is MNHEY and CDR2 is SMNVEV (reference sequence). V shed 2 bases and J shed 0 bases, with 7 bases lying between them. The CDR3 sequence: CASSLVHANTGELFF. For the CDR3, the DNA is TGTGCCAGCAGTTTAGTACACGCGAACACCGGGGAGCTGTTTTTT.

This chain uses TRBV6-1 with TRBJ2-7; D ambiguous. V gave up 1 base and J gave up 2 bases, with 12 bases separating them. The germline CDR1 and CDR2 sequences are MNHNS and SASEGT. The CDR3 runs to 15 residues. CDR3 residues: CASSEGVESPYEQYF. In nucleotides, the CDR3 is TGTGCCAGCAGTGAAGGTGTAGAGTCTCCCTACGAGCAGTACTTC.

This clonotype appeared many times. The V and J genes are TRBV12-3 or TRBV12-4 and TRBJ2-1; TRBD1 aligns across 7 bases. The CDR3 sequence is 13 residues long. The J segment lost 8 bases and the V segment lost 6 bases, leaving 7 bases of the junction unmatched. Written as DNA, the CDR3 is TGTGCCAGCAGACCCACAGGGGTCCATGAGCAGTTCTTC. Its translation is CASRPTGVHEQFF.

This clonotype was observed a few times. This chain uses TRBV27 with TRBJ2-1, with D possibly TRBD2 on 5 matching bases. Trimming left V 5 bases short and J 12 bases short, with 11 bases between. The V gene's germline CDR1 is MNHEY and CDR2 SMNVEV (reference sequence). This CDR3 comprises 11 residues. The DNA of the CDR3 is TGTGCCAGCAGTCAACTAGGACGGCAGTTCTTC. The encoded protein is CASSQLGRQFF.

The gene calls are TRBV5-1 and TRBJ2-7, with D possibly TRBD1 on 5 matching bases. This CDR3 has 14 residues. The V gene lost 0 bases and the J gene lost 3 bases, with 10 bases spanning the gap. Germline V lookup: CDR1 SGHRS, CDR2 YFSETQ. The CDR3 nucleotides are TGCGCCAGCAGCTTGGCAGGGCCCCTCTACGAGCAGTACTTC. Protein sequence: CASSLAGPLYEQYF.

This chain connects TRBV5-1 to TRBJ2-7; possible D gene TRBD1, 6 bases. The CDR3 extends over 15 amino acids. Germline CDR1 is SGHRS and CDR2 is YFSETQ. Trimming left V 0 bases short and J 3 bases short, with 13 bases between. CDR3 region: CASSLATGHDYEQYF. As DNA, the CDR3 is TGCGCCAGCAGCTTGGCCACAGGGCATGACTACGAGCAGTACTTC.